This TCR beta chain was identified during a study of technical replicates of blood from a few donors. The table came from immunoSEQ multiplex PCR; TCRdb's copy has only in-frame clones and leaves some out. Of almost 90,000 clones detected, 95% appear once; the ten largest clones hold approximately 0.35%. The CDR3 covers 16 residues. Germline V gene sequence: CDR1 SGHTA, CDR2 FQGNSA. Trimming cost V 1 base and J 7 bases, with 19 bases left between them. This receptor was taken from a human donor in good health. The chain carries TRBV7-2 and TRBJ1-2; D remains unclear. Sequenced material: T cells isolated from PBMCs. The CDR3 bases are TGTGCCAGCAGCTTAGAACTATACAATTCATTTTTTGGCTACACCTTC. Protein: CASSLELYNSFFGYTF.